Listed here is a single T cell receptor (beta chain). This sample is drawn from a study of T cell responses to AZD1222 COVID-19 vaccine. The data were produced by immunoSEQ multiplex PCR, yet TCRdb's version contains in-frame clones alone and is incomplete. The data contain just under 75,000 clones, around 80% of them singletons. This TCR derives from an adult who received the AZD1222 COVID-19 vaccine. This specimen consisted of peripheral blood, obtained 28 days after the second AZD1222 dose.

CDR3 region: CASDLDGVTEAFF. In DNA form, the CDR3 reads TGTGCCAGCGATTTGGATGGGGTCACTGAAGCTTTCTTT. V is TRBV28 and J is TRBJ1-1; D unresolved. This CDR3 has 13 amino acids. The germline V and J ends were trimmed by 8 bases and 4 bases, with 14 bases remaining between them. CDR1 and CDR2 from the germline V gene are MDHEN and SYDVKM.